This T cell receptor (beta chain) derives from a study of T cell clusters in autoimmune cytopenias. Broader study findings: TRB repertoire shifts in secondary cytopenia and chronic lymphocytic leukemia mostly reflected lymphoma, not autoimmunity.

TRB was amplified by touch-down multiplex PCR, primer pools A and B combined. TCRdb reprocessed the multiplex PCR reads and reports one entry per CDR3 protein, with no DNA. The table counts about 9,500 distinct CDR3 sequences; about a tenth lies in the top ten. A note on this clonotype: The antigen is undetermined.

Roughly 38,000 genome equivalents of blood DNA were amplified for TRB. The CDR3 totals 14 residues. Germline V gene lookup returns CDR1 MDHEN and CDR2 SYDVKM. This TCR was recovered from a human donor with an autoimmune cytopenia or autoimmune hepatitis (not recorded which). The sample was peripheral blood. The genes are TRBV28 and TRBJ1-5; TCRdb selects TRBD1, and the lack of DNA leaves this call unchecked. CDR3 region: CASEDKSSNQPQHF.